Listed here are 22 T cell receptor beta chains from one sample, sequenced in a study of blood T cell repertoires in COVID-19 (TCRdb year 2020). Libraries were prepared through the immunoSEQ multiplex PCR assay. TCRdb provides this immuneACCESS table in a form limited to in-frame rearrangements. Some clones are lacking; in checked studies, under half of them reflect an unresolved V gene, and why the rest are absent is not known. Counted in this sample were about 190,000 clones; roughly nine tenths of them appeared once. Around 1.1% of the sample lies in the top ten. Input material: peripheral blood. The receptors here all came from a man between 25 and 39 years old with acute or convalescent COVID-19.

The rearrangement joins TRBV27 to TRBJ2-1; the D is unclear. The CDR3 contains 15 residues. The germline V gene encodes CDR1 MNHEY and CDR2 SMNVEV (reference sequence). Deletions cut 6 bases from V and 7 bases from J, with 19 bases between. In DNA form, the CDR3 reads TGTGCCAGCAGGCAACCGGGTGCCCCTACAAATGAGCAGTTCTTC. It encodes CASRQPGAPTNEQFF.

This chain's CDR3 is CASSLDLQGDQPQHF. CDR3 bases: TGTGCCAGCAGCTTAGATTTACAGGGGGATCAGCCCCAGCATTTT. This chain links TRBV7-8 with TRBJ1-5, with 8 bases fitting TRBD1. This CDR3 contains 15 residues. With 1 base clipped from V and 5 bases from J, the junction kept 4 bases outside the gene matches. Germline V gives CDR1 SGHVS, CDR2 FQNEAQ.

The chain couples TRBV30 to TRBJ1-1; D not resolved. Germline assignment: CDR1 GTSNPN and CDR2 SVGIG (reference sequence). Trimming took 4 bases from V and 10 from J, leaving 13 bases between them. This CDR3 has 11 residues. The CDR3 spells CAWIRSEVAFF. CDR3 DNA sequence: TGTGCCTGGATCCGCAGTGAGGTAGCTTTCTTT.

V gene TRBV15 combines with J gene TRBJ2-1, with 10 bases that match TRBD2. Germline loops: CDR1 LNHNV, CDR2 YYDKDF (reference sequence). Unmatched junction bases numbered 9, after V lost 4 bases and J lost 6 bases. The CDR3 spans 16 residues. The CDR3: CATSIASGRAINEQFF. CDR3 bases: TGTGCCACCAGCATAGCGAGCGGGAGGGCCATCAATGAGCAGTTCTTC.

The chain links TRBV30 to TRBJ1-6; D call uncertain. Germline-derived CDR1 and CDR2 are GTSNPN and SVGIG (reference sequence). The CDR3 consists of 13 residues. V lost 5 bases, J lost 7 bases, and 12 bases lay in between. In DNA, the CDR3 is TGTGCCTGGGAACAGAGCTCCAATTCACCCCTCCACTTT. This encodes CAWEQSSNSPLHF.

Only a few counts were recorded for this clone. J is TRBJ2-2 and V is TRBV21-1; the table calls TRBD2, which could not be checked here. TRBV21-1 is given as a pseudogene. This CDR3 region has 17 residues. The CDR3 DNA sequence: TGTGCCAGCCGAAGGGACCGGACTAGCGGGAGCTTTGGGGAGCTGTTTTTT. The encoded protein is CASRRDRTSGSFGELFF.

This clone appeared once. The chain employs TRBV3-1 (or the pseudogene TRBV3-2) and TRBJ1-4; the match to TRBD1 covers 9 bases. The CDR3 totals 15 residues. V trimming: 4 bases; J trimming: 8 bases; junction bases outside the gene matches: 8. Germline lookup yields CDR1 LGHDT and CDR2 YNNKEL (reference sequence). Here the CDR3 DNA reads TGTGCCAGCAGCCTCTCCGGGACAGGGAACGAAAAACTGTTTTTT. Encoded protein: CASSLSGTGNEKLFF.

The chain employs TRBV5-1 and TRBJ2-5, with 8 bases aligning to TRBD1. This CDR3 contains 16 residues. Looked up from germline, CDR1 is SGHRS and CDR2 is YFSETQ. V was clipped by 6 bases and J by 5 bases; unmatched bases: 15. Here the CDR3 reads CASTLRGQGALETQYF. CDR3 sequence (DNA): TGCGCCAGCACCTTAAGGGGGCAGGGGGCTTTGGAGACCCAGTACTTC.

The chain combines TRBV18 with TRBJ1-5; D is uncertain. The germline CDR1 and CDR2 sequences are KGHSH and LQKENI. This CDR3 has 14 residues. Trimming removed 1 base at V and 4 bases at J, with 8 bases between. The CDR3 coding sequence is TGTGCCAGCTCACCACAATCGGGGAATCAGCCCCAGCATTTT. Its protein product is CASSPQSGNQPQHF.

The chain is built from TRBV4-1 and TRBJ1-2, with D maybe TRBD1 (5 bases). CDR3 size: 16 residues. V shed 0 bases and J shed 1 base, with 12 bases lying between them. The germline CDR1 and CDR2 sequences are MGHRA and YSYEKL. CDR3 sequence (DNA): TGCGCCAGCAGCCAAGAGGGGAGGGGCGGTAACTATGGCTACACCTTC. Its protein is CASSQEGRGGNYGYTF.

This clone was recorded once. This chain connects TRBV30 to TRBJ2-3; 8 bases align to TRBD2. The CDR3 loop spans 16 amino acids. J was trimmed by 3 bases and V by 3 bases; bases with no gene match: 11. The germline CDR1 and CDR2 sequences are GTSNPN and SVGIG (reference sequence). CDR3 sequence: CAWRDAGGFWTDTQYF. The DNA of the CDR3 is TGTGCCTGGAGAGATGCGGGAGGTTTTTGGACAGATACGCAGTATTTT.

This chain joins TRBV11-1 and TRBJ2-7, with 7 bases lining up with TRBD2. Trimming at V came to 7 bases and at J to 3 bases, leaving 3 bases not matched to a gene. CDR3 length equals 12 residues. The V gene's germline CDR1 is SGHAT and CDR2 FQDESV (reference sequence). The CDR3 DNA follows: TGTGCCAGCACTAGCGGCAACTACGAGCAGTACTTC. Encoded protein: CASTSGNYEQYF.

The V call is TRBV4-1, the J call TRBJ2-1; TRBD2 matches 15 bases. The CDR3 has 16 amino acids. The germline V gene encodes CDR1 MGHRA and CDR2 YSYEKL. V shed 4 bases, J shed 8 bases, and the junction held 6 bases outside the gene matches. The CDR3 nucleotides read TGCGCCAGCAGCCGCGGGACTAGCGGGAGGACCTATGAGCAGTTCTTC. Translation gives CASSRGTSGRTYEQFF.

This clone was recorded once. V and J are TRBV5-6 and TRBJ1-5; TRBD1 matches 8 bases. J was trimmed by 3 bases and V by 3 bases; bases with no gene match: 8. Germline values: CDR1 SGHDT, CDR2 YYEEEE. The CDR3 covers 16 residues. Here the CDR3 reads CASSSQGARPNQPQHF. Written as DNA, the CDR3 is TGTGCCAGCAGCTCCCAGGGGGCCCGCCCCAATCAGCCCCAGCATTTT. Full variable domain (remainder filled in from reference TRBV5-6 and TRBJ1-5): DAGVTQSPTHLIKTRGQQVTLRCSPKSGHDTVSWYQQALGQGPQFIFQYYEEEERQRGNFPDRFSGHQFPNYSSELNVNALLLGDSALYLCASSSQGARPNQPQHFGDGTRLSIL.

Only one count was recorded for this clone. The chain links TRBV5-8 to TRBJ2-3; 11 bases map to TRBD2. The CDR3 loop spans 18 amino acids. The V gene end was trimmed by 0 bases and the J gene end by 0 bases; junction bases not matched to a gene: 6. In germline, CDR1 is SGHTS, CDR2 YDEGEE. The chain's CDR3 is CASSLAQTSGVSTDTQYF. CDR3 nucleotides: TGTGCCAGCAGCTTGGCCCAGACTAGCGGGGTGAGCACAGATACGCAGTATTTT. Together with reference TRBV5-8 and TRBJ2-3, the CDR3 gives the full variable domain: EAGVTQSPTHLIKTRGQQATLRCSPISGHTSVYWYQQALGLGLQFLLWYDEGEERNRGNFPPRFSGRQFPNYSSELNVNALELEDSALYLCASSLAQTSGVSTDTQYFGPGTRLTVL.

The chain has TRBV5-1 and TRBJ1-3, with D perhaps TRBD1 (6 bases). The V gene lost 4 bases and the J gene lost 2 bases, with 13 bases spanning the gap. This CDR3 region has 15 residues. Looked up from germline, CDR1 is SGHRS and CDR2 is YFSETQ. CDR3 DNA sequence: TGCGCCAGCAGCCGGGAACAGGGCGCTGGAAACACCATATATTTT. Translation: CASSREQGAGNTIYF.

The rearrangement uses TRBV7-3 and TRBJ2-5; 11 nucleotides agree with TRBD2. The CDR3 extends over 14 amino acids. CDR1 and CDR2 (germline): SGHTA, FQGTGA. V was pared by 4 bases and J by 7 bases, with 5 bases of the junction left unmatched. The CDR3 coding sequence is TGTGCCAGCAGCTCGAATCTAGCGGGGGGGACCCAGTACTTC. Translated: CASSSNLAGGTQYF.

Of note for this clone: The germline gene is not matched at one end of the junction; a read error may be the cause. V and J are TRBV10-2 and TRBJ2-7, with D unresolved. CDR1 is WSHSY and CDR2 is SAAADI in the germline V gene. The CDR3 consists of 13 residues. The CDR3 spells CASTEMRSYEQYF. In nucleotides, the CDR3 is TGCGCCAGCACTGAGATGAGGTCCTACGAGCAGTACTTC.

This sequence joins TRBV28 and TRBJ2-2, with D possibly being TRBD1 (6 bases). V dropped 4 bases and J dropped 4 bases, with 13 bases sitting between them. There are 15 residues in the CDR3. The germline gives CDR1 MDHEN, CDR2 SYDVKM. CDR3 sequence reads: CASSSSGAGTGELFF. For the CDR3, the DNA is TGTGCCAGCAGTTCCTCAGGGGCGGGCACCGGGGAGCTGTTTTTT.

The chain has TRBV10-2 and TRBJ1-4, with 8 bases identical to TRBD1. CDR1 is WSHSY, CDR2 SAAADI, per germline. V was clipped by 6 bases and J by 8 bases; unmatched bases: 5. CDR3 length: 13 amino acids. The CDR3: CASRGQGGEKLFF. Here the CDR3 DNA reads TGCGCCAGCAGAGGACAGGGTGGAGAAAAACTGTTTTTT.

This chain links TRBV2 with TRBJ1-6; D is undetermined. V lost 5 bases and J lost 9, with 14 bases in between. Looked up from germline, CDR1 is SNHLY and CDR2 is FYNNEI. The CDR3 runs to 14 residues. CDR3: CASSSDWGSSPLHF. The CDR3 DNA follows: TGTGCCAGCAGTTCGGACTGGGGTTCTTCACCCCTCCACTTT.

This chain uses TRBV28 with TRBJ1-4; D might be TRBD1 (6 bases). The ends were cut back, 7 bases at V and 5 bases at J, with 17 bases in the middle. The CDR3 is made up of 15 amino acids. Germline V gives CDR1 MDHEN, CDR2 SYDVKM. The CDR3 coding sequence is TGTGCCAGCACTGGGGGGGGCAGGGTGAATGAAAAACTGTTTTTT. Its translation is CASTGGGRVNEKLFF.